This paragraph reports one TCR beta chain. The data belong to a study of blood T cell repertoires in COVID-19. Study summary: Samples came from the United States, Italy and Spain, spanning acute and convalescent COVID-19.

Generated by immunoSEQ multiplex PCR, the TCRdb table keeps only in-frame clones and is missing some. This table has approximately 250,000 clones, less than 95% appearing once. This CDR3 spans 14 amino acids. V gave up 0 bases and J gave up 5 bases, with 9 bases separating them. Germline loops: CDR1 LGHNA, CDR2 YSLEER. Participants spanned ages about 18 to 100 years and resided in about 24 US areas. The clonotype was recovered from a middle-aged man who had been exposed to COVID-19. Source material: PBMCs or T cells enriched from blood (not recorded which). The gene calls are TRBV4-3 and TRBJ2-3; weak D call: TRBD2 (6 bases). CDR3 bases: TGCGCCAGCAGCCAAGAGCCGGGAGTAGATACGCAGTATTTT. It yields the protein CASSQEPGVDTQYF.